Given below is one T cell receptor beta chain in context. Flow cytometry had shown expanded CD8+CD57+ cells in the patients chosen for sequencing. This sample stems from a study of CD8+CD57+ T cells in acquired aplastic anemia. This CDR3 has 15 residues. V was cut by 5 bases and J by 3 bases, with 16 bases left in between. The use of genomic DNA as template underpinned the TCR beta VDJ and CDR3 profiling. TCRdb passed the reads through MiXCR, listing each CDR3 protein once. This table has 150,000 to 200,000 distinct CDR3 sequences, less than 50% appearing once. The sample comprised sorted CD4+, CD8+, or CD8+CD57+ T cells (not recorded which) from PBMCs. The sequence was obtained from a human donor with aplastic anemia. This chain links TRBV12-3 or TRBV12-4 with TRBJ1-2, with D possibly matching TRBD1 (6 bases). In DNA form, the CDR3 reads TGTGCCAGCAGTCCGACAGGAAAAATGGACTATGGCTACACCTTC. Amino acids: CASSPTGKMDYGYTF.